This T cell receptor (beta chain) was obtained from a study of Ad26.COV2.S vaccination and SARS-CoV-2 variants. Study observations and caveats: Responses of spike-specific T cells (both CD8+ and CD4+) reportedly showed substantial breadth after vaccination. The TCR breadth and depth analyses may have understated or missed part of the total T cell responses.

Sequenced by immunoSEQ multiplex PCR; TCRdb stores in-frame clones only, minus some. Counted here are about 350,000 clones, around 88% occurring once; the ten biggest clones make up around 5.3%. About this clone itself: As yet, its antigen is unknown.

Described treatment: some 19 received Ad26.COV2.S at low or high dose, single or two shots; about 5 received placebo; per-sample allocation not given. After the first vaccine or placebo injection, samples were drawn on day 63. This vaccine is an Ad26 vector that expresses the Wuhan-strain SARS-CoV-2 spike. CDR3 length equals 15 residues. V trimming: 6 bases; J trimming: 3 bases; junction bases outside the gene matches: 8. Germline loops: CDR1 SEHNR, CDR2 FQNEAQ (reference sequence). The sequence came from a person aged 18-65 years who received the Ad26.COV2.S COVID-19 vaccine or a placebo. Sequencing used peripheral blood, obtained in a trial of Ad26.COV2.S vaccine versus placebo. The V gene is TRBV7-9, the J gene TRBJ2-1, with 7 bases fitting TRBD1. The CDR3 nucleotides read TGTGCCAGCAGTCCGACCGGGGACAGCTACAATGAGCAGTTCTTC. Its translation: CASSPTGDSYNEQFF. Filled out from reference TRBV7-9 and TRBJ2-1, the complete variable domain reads DTGVSQNPRHKITKRGQNVTFRCDPISEHNRLYWYRQTLGQGPEFLTYFQNEAQLEKSRLLSDRFSAERPKGSFSTLEIQRTEQGDSAMYLCASSPTGDSYNEQFFGPGTRLTVL.